The 15 T cell receptor beta chains below were found in one sample sequenced in a study of blood T cells in healthy people across ages. The use of a sample-barcoded 5' primer and a J-beta primer mix characterized a second PCR of about 7 to 12 cycles. TCRdb reprocessed the 5' RACE reads with MiXCR, giving one entry per CDR3 protein. This table has some 1.5 million distinct CDR3 sequences, 28% appearing once. The material sequenced was blood. The receptors were sampled from a woman aged 25 to 39 in good health.

This rearrangement joins TRBV9 to TRBJ1-1, with D uncertain. Trimming removed 0 bases at V and 4 bases at J, with 10 bases between. Germline V gene sequence: CDR1 SGDLS, CDR2 YYNGEE. CDR3 length: 14 amino acids. In DNA, the CDR3 is TGTGCCAGCAGCGTAGGCAGGAGGGCCACTGAAGCTTTCTTT. Amino acid sequence: CASSVGRRATEAFF.

This clonotype was detected only a few times. The chain carries TRBV7-2 and TRBJ2-1; 8 positions match TRBD2. V lost 5 bases to trimming and J lost 0 bases; unmatched junction nucleotides: 6. CDR1 SGHTA and CDR2 FQGNSA come from the germline V gene. This CDR3 has 16 residues. CDR3 nucleotides: TGTGCCAGCAGCGTCCAGCGGGGGAGCTCCTACAATGAGCAGTTCTTC. Amino acids: CASSVQRGSSYNEQFF.

The rearrangement joins TRBV6-2 or TRBV6-3 to TRBJ2-3, with TRBD2 matching over 10 bases. This CDR3 has 17 amino acids. With 8 bases clipped from V and 2 bases from J, the junction kept 13 bases outside the gene matches. Germline CDR1 reads MNHEY; CDR2 reads SVGEGT. The CDR3 coding sequence is TGTGCCAGCGACAGGACTAGCGGACTGGCTCACACAGATACGCAGTATTTT. This gives the protein CASDRTSGLAHTDTQYF.

The chain links TRBV10-3 to TRBJ1-2, with D possibly TRBD1 on 5 matching bases. V lost 4 bases, J lost 8 bases, and 14 bases lay in between. This CDR3 region has 13 residues. The V gene's germline CDR1 is ENHRY and CDR2 SYGVKD. This CDR3 is CAISVGRGEGYTF. CDR3 bases: TGTGCCATCAGTGTTGGCCGGGGCGAAGGCTACACCTTC.

With respect to this clonotype: Since a much larger clone is just one base distant, this may be a read error. V and J are TRBV10-3 and TRBJ2-5; D may be TRBD1 (5 bases). This CDR3 has 13 residues. Trimming removed 7 bases from V and 11 bases from J, with 20 bases in between. Germline assignment: CDR1 ENHRY and CDR2 SYGVKD. The CDR3 spells CAIKEPRDDEQYF. The DNA of the CDR3 is TGTGCCATCAAAGAACCCAGGGATGATGAGCAGTACTTC.

In its sample, this clonotype was seen many times. This chain connects TRBV7-2 to TRBJ2-7; tentative D call: TRBD1 (5 bases). The V and J ends lost 1 base and 2 bases respectively, with 9 bases between them. The V gene's germline CDR1 is SGHTA and CDR2 FQGNSA. The CDR3 covers 14 residues. Written as DNA, the CDR3 is TGTGCCAGCAGCTTAGAACAGGCCGCCTACGAGCAGTACTTC. Translating gives CASSLEQAAYEQYF.

The V and J genes are TRBV9 and TRBJ2-3; a weak D match, TRBD1 (6 bases). V shed 0 bases and J shed 4 bases, with 15 bases lying between them. The CDR3 runs 16 residues. Germline CDR1 SGDLS, CDR2 YYNGEE. The chain's CDR3 is CASSVALQGSPDTQYF. The CDR3 nucleotides read TGTGCCAGCAGCGTAGCTTTACAGGGAAGTCCAGATACGCAGTATTTT.

This clonotype has a handful of counts. The V gene is TRBV27, the J gene TRBJ1-2; D is perhaps TRBD1 (5 bases). CDR1 is MNHEY and CDR2 is SMNVEV in the germline V gene (reference sequence). This CDR3 comprises 15 residues. The germline V and J ends were trimmed by 2 bases and 4 bases, with 14 bases remaining between them. This CDR3 reads CASSLTSYGGYGYTF. CDR3 sequence (DNA): TGTGCCAGCAGTTTAACATCCTACGGGGGCTATGGCTACACCTTC.

The gene calls are TRBV5-1 and TRBJ2-5, with 7 nucleotides matching TRBD1. V shed 2 bases, J shed 1 base, and the junction held 8 bases outside the gene matches. This CDR3 has 16 residues. Germline lookup yields CDR1 SGHRS and CDR2 YFSETQ. The CDR3 DNA follows: TGCGCCAGCAGCTTACCGGGACAGAGAACCCAAGAGACCCAGTACTTC. Amino acid sequence: CASSLPGQRTQETQYF.

The gene calls are TRBV10-2 and TRBJ2-5; D not certain. There are 15 residues in the CDR3. Germline V lookup: CDR1 WSHSY, CDR2 SAAADI. The V gene lost 0 bases and the J gene lost 1 base, with 9 bases spanning the gap. CDR3 bases: TGCGCCAGCAGTGAGTCGCTTGCGGTCCAAGAGACCCAGTACTTC. Protein: CASSESLAVQETQYF.

At least ten counts were recorded for this clonotype. V is TRBV20-1 and J is TRBJ2-1; TRBD2 matches 11 bases. Germline CDR1 DFQATT, CDR2 SNEGSKA (reference sequence). V shed 8 bases, J shed 5 bases, and the junction held 8 bases outside the gene matches. The CDR3 covers 14 residues. The CDR3 coding sequence is TGCAGTACCATGCCGGGACTAGCGGACAATGAGCAGTTCTTC. This codes for CSTMPGLADNEQFF.

This rearrangement joins TRBV12-5 to TRBJ1-2; 7 bases align to TRBD1. CDR3 length: 15 amino acids. The trim removed 6 bases at V and 3 bases at J, leaving 10 bases unmatched. CDR1 is LGHNT and CDR2 is FRNRAP in the germline V gene. CDR3 in amino acids: CASGEGGALDYGYTF. The CDR3, as DNA: TGTGCTAGTGGGGAAGGGGGCGCATTAGACTATGGCTACACCTTC.

This chain joins TRBV5-5 and TRBJ1-4, with D tentatively TRBD1 (5 bases). This CDR3 is built from 15 residues. Between the trimmed V and J ends, which lost 4 bases and 0 bases, there was a span of 10 bases. Germline V gene sequence: CDR1 SGHKS, CDR2 YYEKEE (reference sequence). The CDR3 protein is CASSRKTATNEKLFF. In DNA form, the CDR3 reads TGTGCCAGCAGCCGTAAGACAGCAACTAATGAAAAACTGTTTTTT.

V and J are TRBV7-2 and TRBJ1-1; weak D call: TRBD1 (5 bases). Trimming took 6 bases from V and 6 from J, leaving 14 bases between them. From germline, CDR1 is SGHTA and CDR2 FQGNSA. The CDR3 loop spans 13 amino acids. CDR3 nucleotide sequence: TGTGCCAGCAGGAAGGGGCGGCAGGCTGAAGCTTTCTTT. The encoded protein is CASRKGRQAEAFF.

This clonotype has just a few counts. This chain joins TRBV29-1 and TRBJ2-1; D possibly corresponds to TRBD1 (5 bases). V lost 8 bases to trimming and J lost 10 bases, with 27 bases between them. CDR3 length: 15 amino acids. Germline V gene sequence: CDR1 SQVTM, CDR2 ANQGSEA. CDR3 nucleotide sequence: TGCAGCCCAATGACACCCTGCGGCGAGCCAGGGGAGCAGTTCTTC. Its translation: CSPMTPCGEPGEQFF.